The 2 T cell receptor beta chains listed next were all sequenced from one sample in a study of Ad26.COV2.S vaccination and SARS-CoV-2 variants (dated by TCRdb to the early 2020s). The treatment or condition label, as the study defines it: roughly 18 received Ad26.COV2.S at low or high dose, single or two shots; five or six received placebo; per-sample allocation not given. For vaccine and placebo recipients, repertoires were sequenced using samples collected on day 63 after the first injection. The library was built by means of the immunoSEQ multiplex PCR assay. The source is immuneACCESS, and TCRdb retained only in-frame sequences with V and J called. Part of the clones is not carried over; for the studies checked, unresolved V genes explain less than half of this, and the remainder is unexplained. Within this sample are more than 300,000 clones, with around four fifths of them counted one time only. Roughly 2% of the sample goes to the ten largest clones.

The sequences come from peripheral blood, collected in a trial of Ad26.COV2.S vaccine versus placebo. Every receptor here comes from a person aged 18-60 years who received the Ad26.COV2.S COVID-19 vaccine or a placebo.

The chain combines TRBV5-1 with TRBJ2-3, with a weak D call TRBD1 (5 bases). This CDR3 spans 14 amino acids. V gave up 4 bases and J gave up 3 bases, with 12 bases separating them. Germline V gives CDR1 SGHRS, CDR2 YFSETQ. CDR3 loop: CASSPGSWTDTQYF. DNA for the CDR3: TGCGCCAGCAGCCCAGGGTCTTGGACAGATACGCAGTATTTT.

V is TRBV4-2 and J is TRBJ1-1; 8 bases are a match to TRBD1. The V segment lost 2 bases and the J segment 1 base; nucleotides outside the gene matches: 12. Germline CDR1 is LGHNA and CDR2 is YNFKEQ. This CDR3 has 18 amino acids. CDR3 protein: CASSQFPTGTGKNTEAFF. The CDR3 DNA sequence: TGTGCCAGCAGCCAATTTCCGACGGGGACAGGTAAGAACACTGAAGCTTTCTTT.